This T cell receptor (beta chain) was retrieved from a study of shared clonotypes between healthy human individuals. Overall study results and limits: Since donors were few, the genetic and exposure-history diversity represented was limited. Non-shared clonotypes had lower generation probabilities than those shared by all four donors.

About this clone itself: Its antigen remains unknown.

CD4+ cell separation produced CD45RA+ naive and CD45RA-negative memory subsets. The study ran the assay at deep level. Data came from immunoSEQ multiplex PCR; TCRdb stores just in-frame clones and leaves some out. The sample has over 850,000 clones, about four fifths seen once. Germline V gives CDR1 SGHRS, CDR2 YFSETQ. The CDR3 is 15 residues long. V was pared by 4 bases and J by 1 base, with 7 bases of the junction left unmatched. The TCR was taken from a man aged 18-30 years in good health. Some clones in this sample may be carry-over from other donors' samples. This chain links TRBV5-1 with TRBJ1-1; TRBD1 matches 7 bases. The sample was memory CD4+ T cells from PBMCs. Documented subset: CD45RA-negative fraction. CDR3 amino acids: CASSRETGWNTEAFF. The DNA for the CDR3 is TGCGCCAGCAGCAGAGAGACAGGGTGGAACACTGAAGCTTTCTTT.